This is a list of T cell receptor beta chains from one sample in a study of control samples from healthy donors and cancer patients. The protocol was immunoSEQ multiplex PCR, while the TCRdb copy is restricted to in-frame clones and leaves out a portion. The repertoire includes about 230,000 clones, roughly four fifths of them detected once, and roughly 14% sits in the top ten. The specimen was PBMCs. These receptors were taken from an older woman with lung cancer. CDR3s include the opening cysteine and the closing phenylalanine or tryptophan. The D gene is left open where the match is weak. Size values are once, few and many counts, or a class for expanded clones, and some rows have none.

clone_size: once
v_call: TRBV27
d_call: TRBD1
j_call: TRBJ1-2
cdr3_aa: CASSLTRRTGGGYTF
cdr3_nt: TGTGCCAGCAGCCTAACCCGGAGGACAGGGGGAGGCTACACCTTC

clone_size: once
v_call: TRBV5-6
d_call: -
j_call: TRBJ2-7
cdr3_aa: CASSYAGTSTYEQYF
cdr3_nt: TGTGCCAGCAGCTATGCCGGGACGTCAACCTACGAGCAGTACTTC

clone_size: -
v_call: TRBV25-1
d_call: -
j_call: TRBJ1-4
cdr3_aa: CASSWTGNEKLFF
cdr3_nt: TGTGCCAGCAGCTGGACTGGGAATGAAAAACTGTTTTTT

clone_size: -
v_call: TRBV7-6
d_call: -
j_call: TRBJ1-1
cdr3_aa: CASSLGGGGTEAFF
cdr3_nt: TGTGCCAGCAGCTTAGGCGGGGGAGGGACCGAAGCTTTCTTT

clone_size: -
v_call: TRBV10-3
d_call: TRBD1
j_call: TRBJ1-1
cdr3_aa: CAISENRGVTEAFF
cdr3_nt: TGTGCCATCAGTGAAAACAGGGGGGTCACTGAAGCTTTCTTT

clone_size: -
v_call: TRBV27
d_call: TRBD2
j_call: TRBJ2-1
cdr3_aa: CASSGAGTSGRNEQFF
cdr3_nt: TGTGCCAGCAGTGGAGCTGGGACTAGCGGGAGGAATGAGCAGTTCTTC

clone_size: -
v_call: TRBV5-1
d_call: TRBD2
j_call: TRBJ2-1
cdr3_aa: CASSSTGLADYNEQFF
cdr3_nt: TGCGCCAGCAGCAGTACGGGACTAGCGGATTACAATGAGCAGTTCTTC

clone_size: -
v_call: TRBV20-1
d_call: TRBD1
j_call: TRBJ1-1
cdr3_aa: CSAIDRGTEAFF
cdr3_nt: TGCAGTGCTATTGACAGGGGGACTGAAGCTTTCTTT

clone_size: -
v_call: TRBV6-2/TRBV6-3
d_call: -
j_call: TRBJ2-5
cdr3_aa: CASSPNPGETQYF
cdr3_nt: TGTGCCAGCAGCCCCAACCCTGGGGAGACCCAGTACTTC

clone_size: -
v_call: TRBV6-1
d_call: -
j_call: TRBJ2-3
cdr3_aa: CASSEVGGATDTQYF
cdr3_nt: TGTGCCAGCAGTGAAGTAGGGGGGGCCACAGATACGCAGTATTTT

clone_size: once
v_call: TRBV7-2
d_call: -
j_call: TRBJ2-1
cdr3_aa: CASSLGASISYNEQFF
cdr3_nt: TGTGCCAGCAGCTTAGGCGCTAGCATCTCCTACAATGAGCAGTTCTTC